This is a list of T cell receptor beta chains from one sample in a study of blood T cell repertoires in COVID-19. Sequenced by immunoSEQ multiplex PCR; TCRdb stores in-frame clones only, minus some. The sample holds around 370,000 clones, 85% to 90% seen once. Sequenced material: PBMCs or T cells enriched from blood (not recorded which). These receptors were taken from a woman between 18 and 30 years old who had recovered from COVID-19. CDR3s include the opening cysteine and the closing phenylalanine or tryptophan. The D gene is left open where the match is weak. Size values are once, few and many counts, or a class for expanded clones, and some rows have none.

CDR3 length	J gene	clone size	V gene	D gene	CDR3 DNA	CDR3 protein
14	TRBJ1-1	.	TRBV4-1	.	TGCGCCAGCAGCCAGTTGGACATGAACACTGAAGCTTTCTTT	CASSQLDMNTEAFF
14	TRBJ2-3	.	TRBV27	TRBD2	TGTGCCAGCAGTCGGGGGGGCAGATCTGATACGCAGTATTTT	CASSRGGRSDTQYF
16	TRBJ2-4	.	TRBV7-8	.	TGTGCCAGCAGCTTAGTAAGGGGGTTAGCCAAAAACATTCAGTACTTC	CASSLVRGLAKNIQYF
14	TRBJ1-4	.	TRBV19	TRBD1	TGTGCCAGTAGCGGGACAGCCTCTAATGAAAAACTGTTTTTT	CASSGTASNEKLFF
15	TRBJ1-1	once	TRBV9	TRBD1	TGTGCCAGCAGCGTAGCGGGGACAGGTCACACTGAAGCTTTCTTT	CASSVAGTGHTEAFF
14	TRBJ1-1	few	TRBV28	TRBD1	TGTGCCAGCAGTCAGGGACAGTTGAACACTGAAGCTTTCTTT	CASSQGQLNTEAFF
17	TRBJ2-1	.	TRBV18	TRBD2	TGTGCCAGCTCAGGACGGGGGGGCCCCGCTGTGTCGAATGAGCAGTTCTTC	CASSGRGGPAVSNEQFF
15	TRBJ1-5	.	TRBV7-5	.	TGTGCCAGAAGCTTATTTCGAGGGTGGAAACAGCCCCAGCATTTT	CARSLFRGWKQPQHF
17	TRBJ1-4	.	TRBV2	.	TGTGCCAGCAGAACAATTTGGGGGACAAACGATAATGAAAAACTGTTTTTT	CASRTIWGTNDNEKLFF
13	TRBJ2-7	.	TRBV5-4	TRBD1	TGTGCCAGCAAACCGGGACAGGGTTACGAGCAGTACTTC	CASKPGQGYEQYF
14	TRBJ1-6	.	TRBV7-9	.	TGTGCCAGCAGTTCCCAGGGGTACAATTCACCCCTCCACTTT	CASSSQGYNSPLHF
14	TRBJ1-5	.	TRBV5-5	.	TGTGCCAGCAGCTTGGTAAGGTGGAGTCAGCCCCAGCATTTT	CASSLVRWSQPQHF
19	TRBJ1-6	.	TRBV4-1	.	TGCGCCAGCAGCCAAGCCCCTGCGGTCCCAGGGTCGATTAATTCACCCCTCCACTTT	CASSQAPAVPGSINSPLHF
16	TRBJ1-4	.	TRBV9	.	TGTGCCAGCAGTGTTACTTCGGGTTTCACTAATGAAAAACTGTTTTTT	CASSVTSGFTNEKLFF
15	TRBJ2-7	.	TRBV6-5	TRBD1	TGTGCCAGCAGCCAGATAGGGACAGGGCCCTACGAGCAGTACTTC	CASSQIGTGPYEQYF
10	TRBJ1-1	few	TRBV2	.	TGTGCCAGCATCCGACTCGGGGCTTTCTTT	CASIRLGAFF
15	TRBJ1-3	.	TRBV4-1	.	TGCGCCAGCAGCCAAGACACACACTCTGGAAACACCATATATTTT	CASSQDTHSGNTIYF